The rows below give T cell receptor beta chains drawn from one sample of a study of T cell responses to AZD1222 COVID-19 vaccine. Sequenced by immunoSEQ multiplex PCR; TCRdb stores in-frame clones only, minus some. The sample records under 110,000 clones, roughly nine tenths being singletons. Sample: peripheral blood, taken on day 0 of AZD1222 vaccination. The receptors originated from an adult in good health. Each CDR3 is given with its conserved first and last residue. The order of the fields is J gene, D gene, V gene, clone size, CDR3 DNA, CDR3 protein. D genes are given only for firm matches. A row's size may be missing; if present it is once, few, many or a size class.

J: TRBJ1-1; D: NA; V: TRBV7-6; size: once; DNA: TGTGCCAGCAGCTTAGATGTGGAGATTGGCACTGAAGCTTTCTTT; CDR3: CASSLDVEIGTEAFF
J: TRBJ1-4; D: TRBD1; V: TRBV18; size: NA; DNA: TGTGCCAGCTCACCACAGGGGGCTCGTGAAAAACTGTTTTTT; CDR3: CASSPQGAREKLFF
J: TRBJ1-3; D: NA; V: TRBV6-1; size: NA; DNA: TGTGCCAGCAGTGAAGCGCTTCACGGGGGGCCTGGAAACACCATATATTTT; CDR3: CASSEALHGGPGNTIYF
J: TRBJ1-5; D: TRBD1; V: TRBV6-1; size: NA; DNA: TGTGCCAGCAGCAAATACAGGGGTCAGCCCCAGCATTTT; CDR3: CASSKYRGQPQHF
J: TRBJ2-7; D: TRBD1; V: TRBV4-2; size: NA; DNA: TGTGCCAGCAGCCGACAGGGGTACGAGCAGTACTTC; CDR3: CASSRQGYEQYF
J: TRBJ1-2; D: TRBD1; V: TRBV6-5; size: NA; DNA: TGTGCCAGCACCAAACAGGGGGACTATGGCTACACCTTC; CDR3: CASTKQGDYGYTF
J: TRBJ1-3; D: NA; V: TRBV6-5; size: NA; DNA: TGTGCCAGCAGTTTGGCTAGGATCGGAGGAAACACCATATATTTT; CDR3: CASSLARIGGNTIYF
J: TRBJ1-5; D: NA; V: TRBV19; size: NA; DNA: TGTGCCAGTAGTATTATAGCGGATCAGCCCCAGCATTTT; CDR3: CASSIIADQPQHF
J: TRBJ2-1; D: TRBD2; V: TRBV9; size: NA; DNA: TGTGCCAGCAGCCTAAAGGGGACTAGCGGGGACGGAAGCTCCTACAATGAGCAGTTCTTC; CDR3: CASSLKGTSGDGSSYNEQFF
J: TRBJ1-5; D: NA; V: TRBV7-2; size: NA; DNA: TGTGCCAGCAGCTTAGTGGACAGTAATCAGCCCCAGCATTTT; CDR3: CASSLVDSNQPQHF
J: TRBJ2-1; D: TRBD2; V: TRBV29-1; size: NA; DNA: TGCCGCGTTGAAACGAGGCGGGGGGGAATCTATGAGCAGTTCTTC; CDR3: CRVETRRGGIYEQFF
J: TRBJ1-2; D: TRBD1; V: TRBV7-9; size: NA; DNA: TGTGCCAGCAGCTTAGTTCGCGGGACAGAAGGGAGCTACACCTTC; CDR3: CASSLVRGTEGSYTF
J: TRBJ2-3; D: TRBD1; V: TRBV3-1/TRBV3-2; size: NA; DNA: TGTGCCAGCAGCCGCTCACAGGGGTTCGAAACAGATACGCAGTATTTT; CDR3: CASSRSQGFETDTQYF
J: TRBJ1-1; D: TRBD1; V: TRBV15; size: NA; DNA: TGTGCCACCAGCAGAGCGGGACAGCCGTCCACTGAAGCTTTCTTT; CDR3: CATSRAGQPSTEAFF
J: TRBJ1-4; D: NA; V: TRBV13; size: once; DNA: TGTGCCAGCAGCTCCCGGGGGACCCAGCTGTTTTTT; CDR3: CASSSRGTQLFF
J: TRBJ2-5; D: TRBD2; V: TRBV28; size: NA; DNA: TGTGCCAGCAGTTTTTTCGGGGGGGCAGGAGAGACCCAGTACTTC; CDR3: CASSFFGGAGETQYF
J: TRBJ1-1; D: NA; V: TRBV10-3; size: NA; DNA: TGTGCCATCACCGGCAGGGCAAACACTGAAGCTTTCTTT; CDR3: CAITGRANTEAFF
J: TRBJ1-1; D: NA; V: TRBV10-1; size: NA; DNA: TGCGCCAGCAGTGAGTCGAGAGGGATCTCTGAAGCTTTCTTT; CDR3: CASSESRGISEAFF
J: TRBJ2-1; D: NA; V: TRBV27; size: NA; DNA: TGTGCCAGCAGCCGGGGACTCCCTGGCAACAATGAGCAGTTCTTC; CDR3: CASSRGLPGNNEQFF
J: TRBJ1-1; D: NA; V: TRBV25-1; size: NA; DNA: TGTGCCAGCAGCGAACGATGGGGGACTGAAGCTTTCTTT; CDR3: CASSERWGTEAFF
J: TRBJ1-5; D: NA; V: TRBV21-1; size: NA; DNA: TGTGCCAGCAGCAAAAAATCAGGGGGCGAAGTCCAGCCCCAGCATTTT; CDR3: CASSKKSGGEVQPQHF
J: TRBJ2-3; D: NA; V: TRBV6-2/TRBV6-3; size: NA; DNA: TGTGCCAGCAGTTACCTCGGGGGTCCGAACGTCACAGATACGCAGTATTTT; CDR3: CASSYLGGPNVTDTQYF
J: TRBJ2-3; D: NA; V: TRBV11-3; size: NA; DNA: TGTGCCAGCAGCTTAGACCCTAGCACAGATACGCAGTATTTT; CDR3: CASSLDPSTDTQYF
J: TRBJ2-3; D: TRBD2; V: TRBV29-1; size: NA; DNA: TGCAGCACATTAAAACTAGCGGGCGGCACAGATACGCAGTATTTT; CDR3: CSTLKLAGGTDTQYF
J: TRBJ2-5; D: NA; V: TRBV28; size: NA; DNA: TGTGCCAGCAGTTTGTCAGCGGGCGCAAAAGAGACCCAGTACTTC; CDR3: CASSLSAGAKETQYF
J: TRBJ1-2; D: NA; V: TRBV6-5; size: NA; DNA: TGTGCCAGCAGTCAACCCGGGGTCGGCTATGGCTACACCTTC; CDR3: CASSQPGVGYGYTF
J: TRBJ1-4; D: TRBD1; V: TRBV27; size: NA; DNA: TGTGCCAGCAGTGGTGCGGGACAGGGGAGTGGTAATGAAAAACTGTTTTTT; CDR3: CASSGAGQGSGNEKLFF
J: TRBJ2-1; D: NA; V: TRBV7-9; size: NA; DNA: TGTGCCAGCGGGACGTACTACAATGAGCAGTTCTTC; CDR3: CASGTYYNEQFF
J: TRBJ1-3; D: NA; V: TRBV7-9; size: NA; DNA: TGCGCCAGCAGCTCCGCGTGGGTCTTCGGAAACACCATATATTTT; CDR3: CASSSAWVFGNTIYF
J: TRBJ1-4; D: TRBD1; V: TRBV3-1/TRBV3-2; size: NA; DNA: TGTGCCAGCAGCCAACGACAGGGGCCCGTAGGAAAACTGTTTTTT; CDR3: CASSQRQGPVGKLFF
J: TRBJ1-2; D: NA; V: TRBV12-3/TRBV12-4; size: NA; DNA: TGTGCCAGCAGTTTATCGGGTTCGAGGGGCTACACCTTC; CDR3: CASSLSGSRGYTF
J: TRBJ1-5; D: NA; V: TRBV7-2; size: NA; DNA: TGTGCCAGCAGCTTATCCCTCAATCAGCCCCAGCATTTT; CDR3: CASSLSLNQPQHF
J: TRBJ1-6; D: NA; V: TRBV15; size: NA; DNA: TGTGCCACCAGCCAGGAGTTCCAGGGGCAATCACCCCTCCACTTT; CDR3: CATSQEFQGQSPLHF
J: TRBJ1-2; D: NA; V: TRBV24-1; size: NA; DNA: TGTGCCACCAGCCACCGCAGGGGATATGGCTACACCTTC; CDR3: CATSHRRGYGYTF
J: TRBJ1-5; D: NA; V: TRBV9; size: NA; DNA: TGTGCCAGCAGCGCCCAGGGATCGGGTCAGCCCCAGCATTTT; CDR3: CASSAQGSGQPQHF
J: TRBJ2-1; D: TRBD1; V: TRBV24-1; size: few; DNA: TGTGCCACCAGTGATCCGGGACAGGGCTCCTACAATGAGCAGTTCTTC; CDR3: CATSDPGQGSYNEQFF
J: TRBJ2-5; D: NA; V: TRBV28; size: once; DNA: TGTGCCAGCAGTCCGTCGGATCCACAAGAGACCCAGTACTTC; CDR3: CASSPSDPQETQYF
J: TRBJ1-1; D: NA; V: TRBV12-5; size: NA; DNA: TGTGCTAGTGGTTTGTTTGGGGGCGCGACGAACACTGAAGCTTTCTTT; CDR3: CASGLFGGATNTEAFF
J: TRBJ2-1; D: NA; V: TRBV6-4; size: NA; DNA: TGTGCCAGCAGTGACTCTTCGTGGGGGACTTACAATGAGCAGTTCTTC; CDR3: CASSDSSWGTYNEQFF
J: TRBJ1-2; D: NA; V: TRBV6-5; size: NA; DNA: TGTGCCAGCACCCCATACCGGACCTATGGCTACACCTTC; CDR3: CASTPYRTYGYTF
J: TRBJ1-2; D: NA; V: TRBV19; size: NA; DNA: TGTGCCAGTAGTATAGATCGCAGCTATGGCTACACCTTC; CDR3: CASSIDRSYGYTF
J: TRBJ2-2; D: NA; V: TRBV11-3; size: NA; DNA: TGTGCCAGCAGCTTAGGTCAGGGAAGCGGGGAGCTGTTTTTT; CDR3: CASSLGQGSGELFF
J: TRBJ2-1; D: NA; V: TRBV6-1; size: NA; DNA: TGTGCCAGCAGTGAATCGGGAACAGGGTTAAGGTCGGGCTCCTACAATGAGCAGTTCTTC; CDR3: CASSESGTGLRSGSYNEQFF
J: TRBJ1-2; D: NA; V: TRBV6-5; size: NA; DNA: TGTGCCAGCAGTTACGCCAGGGTACTTGCTGGCTACACCTTC; CDR3: CASSYARVLAGYTF
J: TRBJ2-2; D: NA; V: TRBV28; size: once; DNA: TGTGCCAGCAGGGTGCGGGGGAACACCGGGGAGCTGTTTTTT; CDR3: CASRVRGNTGELFF
J: TRBJ1-1; D: NA; V: TRBV6-6; size: NA; DNA: TGTGCCAGCGTACGGGAGTACAACACTGAAGCTTTCTTT; CDR3: CASVREYNTEAFF
J: TRBJ1-1; D: NA; V: TRBV25-1; size: NA; DNA: TGTGCCAGCAGTGAATTAGAGAGGGGGACTGAAGCTTTCTTT; CDR3: CASSELERGTEAFF
J: TRBJ1-3; D: TRBD1; V: TRBV23-1; size: NA; DNA: TGCGCCAGCAGCCCTGGGACAGCCACTGGAAACACCATATATTTT; CDR3: CASSPGTATGNTIYF
J: TRBJ2-7; D: NA; V: TRBV11-2; size: NA; DNA: TGTGCCAGCAGCTTCCCTCGGGCTGGATCGTCCTACGAGCAGTACTTC; CDR3: CASSFPRAGSSYEQYF
J: TRBJ2-3; D: TRBD2; V: TRBV7-2; size: NA; DNA: TGTGCCAGCAGCTTAACCGTAGCGGGGGGGCCGGAGACGCAGTATTTT; CDR3: CASSLTVAGGPETQYF
J: TRBJ1-1; D: NA; V: TRBV27; size: NA; DNA: TGTGCCAGCAGTTGGGGCACTGAAGCTTTCTTT; CDR3: CASSWGTEAFF
J: TRBJ1-5; D: NA; V: TRBV27; size: NA; DNA: TGTGCCAGCAGTTTAGGGGCGGATAATCAGCCCCAGCATTTT; CDR3: CASSLGADNQPQHF
J: TRBJ1-1; D: NA; V: TRBV23-1; size: NA; DNA: TGCGCCAGCAGTAAAATATTTGAAGCTTTCTTT; CDR3: CASSKIFEAFF
J: TRBJ2-1; D: TRBD1; V: TRBV27; size: NA; DNA: TGTGCCAGCACCCATTCACCGACAGGGAACTACAATGAGCAGTTCTTC; CDR3: CASTHSPTGNYNEQFF
J: TRBJ1-2; D: TRBD1; V: TRBV6-2/TRBV6-3; size: NA; DNA: TGTGCCAGCAGTTACGATGGTAGCCCGGGACAGGGGGACTATGGCTACACCTTC; CDR3: CASSYDGSPGQGDYGYTF